These 8 T cell receptor beta chains were all obtained from the same sample, sequenced in a study of blood T cells in healthy people across ages. Through a sample-barcoded 5' primer and a J-beta primer mix, a second PCR was run for 7 to 11 cycles. TCRdb reanalysed the 5' RACE reads using MiXCR and keeps one entry per CDR3 protein. The sample lists about 670,000 distinct CDR3 sequences, approximately 40% occurring once. What was sequenced was blood. These receptors originate from an elderly man in good health.

V gene TRBV6-1 combines with J gene TRBJ2-7, with 7 bases that match TRBD1. V dropped 10 bases and J dropped 0; count of bases not matched to a gene: 3. CDR1 MNHNS and CDR2 SASEGT come from the germline V gene. This CDR3 contains 12 residues. The CDR3 loop reads CAMGQNSYEQYF. DNA for the CDR3: TGTGCCATGGGACAGAACTCCTACGAGCAGTACTTC.

The V call is TRBV20-1, the J call TRBJ2-1; D uncertain. CDR1 and CDR2 from the germline V gene are DFQATT and SNEGSKA (reference sequence). V dropped 8 bases and J dropped 7 bases, with 9 bases sitting between them. The CDR3 spans 10 residues. The CDR3 spells CSPLRNEQFF. The CDR3 nucleotides read TGCAGTCCCCTTCGGAATGAGCAGTTCTTC.

The chain combines TRBV3-1 with TRBJ2-5; weak D call: TRBD1 (5 bases). The CDR3 extends over 14 amino acids. Germline V CDR1 and CDR2: LGHDT, YNNKEL (reference sequence). V lost 2 bases to trimming and J lost 1 base, with 8 bases between them. CDR3: CASSQNTGQETQYF. As DNA, the CDR3 is TGTGCCAGCAGCCAAAATACAGGCCAAGAGACCCAGTACTTC.

V usage is TRBV11-2 and J usage is TRBJ2-5, with 10 bases lining up with TRBD1. V was clipped by 5 bases and J by 2 bases; unmatched bases: 11. This CDR3 is built from 17 residues. Germline V gives CDR1 SGHAT, CDR2 FQNNGV. The CDR3 bases are TGTGCCAGCAGCCCGTACCTAGGGACAGGGGAACAAGAGACCCAGTACTTC. This gives the protein CASSPYLGTGEQETQYF.

In this sample, this clonotype turned up a few times. The chain couples TRBV30 to TRBJ1-1; no clear D gene. Germline CDR1 GTSNPN, CDR2 SVGIG (reference sequence). This CDR3 is 14 amino acids long. V was clipped by 1 base and J by 5 bases, with 14 bases between them. The CDR3 nucleotides read TGTGCCTGGAGTGGACTAGCCCTCGGAACTGAAGCTTTCTTT. It translates to CAWSGLALGTEAFF.

For the CDR3, the DNA is TGTGCCAGCAGTTACTCCGCCGGGACTAGCGGGAGCGGTGAGCAGTTCTTC. Its translation is CASSYSAGTSGSGEQFF. The V gene is TRBV6-5, the J gene TRBJ2-1, with 14 bases identical to TRBD2. The germline CDR1 and CDR2 sequences are MNHEY and SVGAGI. CDR3 size: 17 residues. V shed 0 bases and J 9 bases; nucleotides not matched to a gene: 7.

This clonotype was found a few times. This chain uses TRBV2 with TRBJ1-4, with TRBD1 identical over 9 bases. The CDR3 is 15 amino acids. The trim removed 4 bases at V and 0 bases at J, leaving 0 bases unmatched. The V gene's germline CDR1 is SNHLY and CDR2 FYNNEI. The CDR3 DNA follows: TGTGCCAGCAGTGGGGACAGGGCAACTAATGAAAAACTGTTTTTT. Translation: CASSGDRATNEKLFF.

The chain couples TRBV7-2 to TRBJ2-7, with D unresolved. The germline V gene encodes CDR1 SGHTA and CDR2 FQGNSA. The CDR3 sequence is 14 residues long. Trimming left V 3 bases short and J 7 bases short, with 16 bases between. In nucleotides, the CDR3 is TGTGCCAGCAGCTTCCCCCATTCGGGCGATGAGCAGTACTTC. Translated, it gives CASSFPHSGDEQYF.